What follows are 16 T cell receptor beta chains derived from one specimen sequenced in a study of post-analysis software for immune sequencing data. Study outcomes and limitations: Elevated frequency relative to controls characterized several TRBV segments in patients, TRBV5-6, TRBV5-1 and TRBV20-1 among them.

Unique molecular identifiers were built into the TCR beta cDNA libraries. TCRdb independently ran MiXCR on the PCR reads; one entry per CDR3 protein. The sample lists roughly 400,000 distinct CDR3 sequences, about 40% occurring once. The antigens of these receptors remain unknown. Material for sequencing was blood. These receptors were taken from a girl aged 2-10 years with multiple sclerosis.

The rearrangement joins TRBV6-5 to TRBJ2-7, with D perhaps given as TRBD1 or TRBD2 (5 bases each). Trimming took off 0 bases at V and 6 bases at J, with 9 bases between the two ends. Looked up from germline, CDR1 is MNHEY and CDR2 is SVGAGI. CDR3 length equals 13 residues. CDR3 nucleotide sequence: TGTGCCAGCAGTTACTCTACCGGGGCCGAGCAGTACTTC. This encodes CASSYSTGAEQYF.

This clonotype was seen only a few times. The chain has TRBV4-3 and TRBJ2-1; D ambiguous. V lost 0 bases to trimming and J lost 0 bases, with 9 bases between them. The CDR3 covers 16 residues. CDR1 is LGHNA, CDR2 YSLEER, per germline. DNA for the CDR3: TGCGCCAGCAGCCAAGATCCAGCTAGCTCCTACAATGAGCAGTTCTTC. This codes for CASSQDPASSYNEQFF.

There are a few counts of this clonotype. This chain links TRBV6-5 with TRBJ2-3; weak D call: TRBD2 (6 bases). CDR1 is MNHEY, CDR2 SVGAGI, per germline. Trimming left V 6 bases short and J 3 bases short, with 13 bases between. CDR3 length: 14 residues. The CDR3 DNA follows: TGTGCCAGCAGCCTTCAACGGGAGACAGATACGCAGTATTTT. It is translated as CASSLQRETDTQYF.

The genes are TRBV5-1 and TRBJ2-1, with 14 bases aligning to TRBD2. This CDR3 is built from 17 residues. Unmatched junction bases numbered 6, after V lost 0 bases and J lost 7 bases. Germline CDR1 and CDR2: SGHRS and YFSETQ. CDR3 nucleotide sequence: TGCGCCAGCAGCTTGGGAGGGACTAGCGGGAGCAGGAATGAGCAGTTCTTC. This sequence encodes CASSLGGTSGSRNEQFF. Complete variable domain (other parts from reference TRBV5-1 and TRBJ2-1): KAGVTQTPRYLIKTRGQQVTLSCSPISGHRSVSWYQQTPGQGLQFLFEYFSETQRNKGNFPGRFSGRQFSNSRSEMNVSTLELGDSALYLCASSLGGTSGSRNEQFFGPGTRLTVL.

The CDR3 region is CASSLLAGGAYEQYF. The CDR3 nucleotides read TGCGCCAGCAGCTTACTAGCGGGAGGGGCCTACGAGCAGTACTTC. The rearrangement uses TRBV5-1 and TRBJ2-7; the match to TRBD2 covers 13 bases. The CDR3 length is 15 residues. Germline CDR1 is SGHRS and CDR2 is YFSETQ. Trimming took 2 bases from V and 2 from J; bases not matched to a gene: 1.

The chain uses TRBV29-1 and TRBJ1-2; 7 nucleotides match TRBD1. Germline V CDR1 and CDR2: SQVTM, ANQGSEA. V lost 6 bases to trimming and J lost 8 bases; unmatched junction nucleotides: 6. This CDR3 has 11 amino acids. DNA for the CDR3: TGCAGCGTGAGACAGGGAGGAGGCTACACCTTC. Translated: CSVRQGGGYTF.

This clonotype was observed a few times. V usage is TRBV4-1 and J usage is TRBJ1-6; 7 bases match TRBD1. V lost 0 bases, J lost 8 bases, and 4 bases stayed unmatched. Germline CDR1 and CDR2: MGHRA and YSYEKL. The CDR3 runs 15 residues. As DNA, the CDR3 is TGCGCCAGCAGCCAAGACCAGGGGGTCTATTCACCCCTCCACTTT. The encoded protein is CASSQDQGVYSPLHF.

This chain links TRBV7-2 with TRBJ2-4; 8 bases are shared with TRBD1. Germline CDR1 reads SGHTA; CDR2 reads FQGNSA. With V trimmed by 4 bases and J by 4 bases, 9 bases remained unmatched. The CDR3 is 16 residues long. CDR3 coding DNA: TGTGCCAGCAGCTCAGCTTCGACAGGGGCAAAAAACATTCAGTACTTC. Its protein is CASSSASTGAKNIQYF. Variable domain in full (rest from reference TRBV7-2 and TRBJ2-4): GAGVSQSPSNKVTEKGKDVELRCDPISGHTALYWYRQSLGQGLEFLIYFQGNSAPDKSGLPSDRFSAERTGGSVSTLTIQRTQQEDSAVYLCASSSASTGAKNIQYFGAGTRLSVL.

The chain combines TRBV9 with TRBJ2-5; no clear D. The CDR3 extends over 15 amino acids. Germline V gene lookup returns CDR1 SGDLS and CDR2 YYNGEE. V was trimmed by 0 bases and J by 5 bases, leaving 14 bases between them. Written as DNA, the CDR3 is TGTGCCAGCAGCGTAGCGGCGAGCCCGACGGAGACCCAGTACTTC. It encodes CASSVAASPTETQYF.

This clonotype came up many times. The chain couples TRBV7-9 to TRBJ2-1, with 7 bases fitting TRBD2. CDR3 length equals 16 residues. V lost 5 bases and J lost 0; bases outside the gene matches: 7. Germline loops: CDR1 SEHNR, CDR2 FQNEAQ (reference sequence). The CDR3 sequence: CASSLTSVSSYNEQFF. In nucleotides, the CDR3 is TGTGCCAGCAGCCTCACTAGCGTGAGCTCCTACAATGAGCAGTTCTTC.

This clonotype has a handful of counts. The V call is TRBV7-2, the J call TRBJ2-3, with D hard to call. CDR3 length equals 12 residues. With 5 bases removed from V and 1 base from J, the gap between germline ends came to 4 bases. CDR1 and CDR2 from the germline V gene are SGHTA and FQGNSA. DNA of the CDR3: TGTGCCAGCAGCCATCGCACAGATACGCAGTATTTT. Encoded protein: CASSHRTDTQYF. The full variable domain, completed using reference TRBV7-2 and TRBJ2-3, is GAGVSQSPSNKVTEKGKDVELRCDPISGHTALYWYRQSLGQGLEFLIYFQGNSAPDKSGLPSDRFSAERTGGSVSTLTIQRTQQEDSAVYLCASSHRTDTQYFGPGTRLTVL.

The chain couples TRBV15 to TRBJ2-1; 11 nucleotides match TRBD2. The V and J ends lost 1 base and 8 bases, in that order; junction bases with no gene match: 13. This CDR3 is 18 amino acids long. CDR1 and CDR2 (germline): LNHNV, YYDKDF (reference sequence). The CDR3, as DNA: TGTGCCACCAGCAGAGTTCCAATAACTAGCGGGGGATGGGATGAGCAGTTCTTC. This translates into CATSRVPITSGGWDEQFF.

CDR3 in amino acids: CASSLEGYANEKLFF. The CDR3 region has the DNA TGTGCCAGCAGTTTGGAGGGTTATGCTAATGAAAAACTGTTTTTT. V and J are TRBV12-3 or TRBV12-4 and TRBJ1-4; D unclear. V was shortened by 3 bases and J by 3 bases, with 11 bases between the two germline ends. CDR3 length equals 15 residues.

As to this clonotype: With a much larger clone just one base away, this may be a read error. CDR3 residues: CSTEHNANEQFF. The CDR3 DNA is TGCAGCACTGAGCATAACGCAAATGAGCAGTTCTTC. The V and J genes are TRBV29-1 and TRBJ2-1; D unclear. The CDR3 has 12 residues. V was cut by 8 bases and J by 7 bases, with 15 bases left in between. CDR1 and CDR2 (germline): SQVTM, ANQGSEA.

This chain uses TRBV10-3 with TRBJ2-1; D gene uncertain. With 5 bases removed from V and 3 bases from J, the gap between germline ends came to 14 bases. The CDR3 is made up of 15 amino acids. The germline V gene encodes CDR1 ENHRY and CDR2 SYGVKD. CDR3 sequence reads: CAISPDPGHYNEQFF. CDR3 coding DNA: TGTGCCATCAGTCCTGACCCGGGTCACTACAATGAGCAGTTCTTC.

V is TRBV7-6 and J is TRBJ1-5; D gene unclear. The CDR3 covers 13 residues. V was shortened by 0 bases and J by 7 bases, with 7 bases between the two germline ends. Germline CDR1 SGHVS, CDR2 FNYEAQ. Written as DNA, the CDR3 is TGTGCCAGCAGCTTAGCAAAGGGACAGCCCCAGCATTTT. It encodes CASSLAKGQPQHF.